The next 27 T cell receptor beta chains were all read from a single sample in a study of CD8 T cells in ankylosing spondylitis. Whole-study findings and limits: A TCR beta motif made of fewer than ten highly homologous variants seemed typical of ankylosing spondylitis blood.

No antigen has been assigned to these receptors. TCRdb re-analysed the 5' RACE reads in MiXCR, keeping a single row per CDR3 protein. The sample lists about 340,000 distinct CDR3 sequences; under 8.5% were seen once. Sequenced material: blood, either unsorted or a sorted T cell fraction (not recorded which). The source of these receptors is a male donor with ankylosing spondylitis.

This clonotype was counted only a few times. The chain is built from TRBV7-8 and TRBJ2-1; D ambiguous. The V end was cut by 4 bases, the J end by 3 bases, with 7 bases between. The CDR3 is made up of 13 amino acids. Germline CDR1 and CDR2: SGHVS and FQNEAQ. Here the CDR3 DNA reads TGTGCCAGCAGCTCCTCTATCTACAATGAGCAGTTCTTC. Encoded protein: CASSSSIYNEQFF.

The gene calls are TRBV6-1 and TRBJ2-7, with D uncertain. Per germline, CDR1 MNHNS and CDR2 SASEGT. V was shortened by 7 bases and J by 5 bases, with 24 bases between the two germline ends. The length of the CDR3 is 16 residues. Here the CDR3 DNA reads TGTGCCAGCACCCCGGTAACCCCCGTGGTCCTCCACGAGCAGTACTTC. Translation gives CASTPVTPVVLHEQYF.

This chain connects TRBV4-3 to TRBJ2-7; 8 bases map to TRBD2. V gave up 4 bases and J gave up 1 base; unmatched junction bases: 3. CDR1 LGHNA and CDR2 YSLEER come from the germline V gene. The CDR3 contains 14 residues. This CDR3 is CASSPRLASYEQYF. The CDR3, as DNA: TGCGCCAGCAGCCCCCGACTAGCGTCCTACGAGCAGTACTTC.

The J gene is TRBJ2-1, the V gene TRBV7-3, with 10 bases matching TRBD2. Looked up from germline, CDR1 is SGHTA and CDR2 is FQGTGA. V trimming: 6 bases; J trimming: 7 bases; junction bases outside the gene matches: 9. The CDR3 runs 15 residues. The CDR3 region is CASSQSSGRWNEQFF. The CDR3 DNA sequence: TGTGCCAGCAGTCAATCTAGCGGGAGATGGAATGAGCAGTTCTTC. The full variable domain, rest sourced from reference TRBV7-3 and TRBJ2-1, is GAGVSQTPSNKVTEKGKYVELRCDPISGHTALYWYRQSLGQGPEFLIYFQGTGAADDSGLPNDRFFAVRPEGSVSTLKIQRTERGDSAVYLCASSQSSGRWNEQFFGPGTRLTVL.

This clonotype was seen a few times. CDR3 in DNA: TGTGCCACCAGCAGGGACAGCTTCGATGGCTACACCTTC. Translating it yields CATSRDSFDGYTF. V gene TRBV15 combines with J gene TRBJ1-2, with D possibly TRBD1 on 6 matching bases. The CDR3 runs to 13 residues. Trimming took 3 bases from V and 6 from J, leaving 11 bases between them. Germline lookup yields CDR1 LNHNV and CDR2 YYDKDF (reference sequence). Full variable domain (missing parts from reference TRBV15 and TRBJ1-2): DAMVIQNPRYQVTQFGKPVTLSCSQTLNHNVMYWYQQKSSQAPKLLFHYYDKDFNNEADTPDNFQSRRPNTSFCFLDIRSPGLGDTAMYLCATSRDSFDGYTFGSGTRLTVV.

CDR3 region: CASSLGQGGPMGQYF. CDR3 in DNA: TGTGCCAGCAGCTTAGGACAGGGGGGGCCCATGGGGCAGTACTTC. J is TRBJ2-7 and V is TRBV7-9; TRBD1 agrees at 9 bases. This CDR3 comprises 15 residues. With 1 base clipped from V and 9 bases from J, the junction kept 10 bases outside the gene matches. The germline V gene encodes CDR1 SEHNR and CDR2 FQNEAQ (reference sequence).

This clonotype came up a few times. This chain connects TRBV6-1 to TRBJ1-1, with D unresolved. Germline-derived CDR1 and CDR2 are MNHNS and SASEGT. The CDR3 totals 13 residues. V lost 5 bases and J 7 bases, leaving 14 bases between the germline ends. CDR3 residues: CASSPLPRGEAFF. DNA of the CDR3: TGTGCCAGCAGTCCCCTACCTCGAGGTGAAGCTTTCTTT.

This clonotype was seen only a few times. CDR3 region: CSASPGTENIQYF. The CDR3 coding sequence is TGCAGTGCTTCCCCCGGGACAGAAAACATTCAGTACTTC. V gene TRBV20-1 combines with J gene TRBJ2-4; 7 nucleotides agree with TRBD1. Germline V gene lookup returns CDR1 DFQATT and CDR2 SNEGSKA (reference sequence). V trimming: 5 bases; J trimming: 5 bases; junction bases outside the gene matches: 6. The CDR3 has 13 amino acids.

The V and J genes are TRBV3-1 and TRBJ2-7; 13 bases map to TRBD2. This CDR3 is 16 amino acids long. V trimming: 1 base; J trimming: 6 bases; junction bases outside the gene matches: 6. CDR1 is LGHDT, CDR2 YNNKEL, per germline (reference sequence). CDR3 region: CASSQGLAGGTGEQYF. Written as DNA, the CDR3 is TGTGCCAGCAGCCAAGGACTAGCGGGAGGAACGGGCGAGCAGTACTTC.

This clonotype was detected many times. The chain couples TRBV29-1 to TRBJ1-1, with D tentatively TRBD1 (6 bases). This CDR3 has 13 amino acids. Germline CDR1 and CDR2: SQVTM and ANQGSEA. V shed 3 bases and J shed 2 bases, with 10 bases lying between them. The CDR3 spells CSVEGGANTEAFF. The CDR3 DNA follows: TGCAGCGTTGAGGGGGGCGCCAACACTGAAGCTTTCTTT.

This clonotype was recorded at least ten times. The chain has TRBV5-1 and TRBJ2-5, with D possibly matching TRBD2 (5 bases). Trimming stripped 0 bases from V and 7 bases from J, with 13 bases between. This CDR3 is 14 amino acids long. CDR1 and CDR2 from the germline V gene are SGHRS and YFSETQ. The chain's CDR3 is CASSLDGSRGTQYF. CDR3 sequence (DNA): TGCGCCAGCAGCTTGGATGGCAGTCGGGGGACCCAGTACTTC.

This clonotype was detected only a few times. The V and J genes are TRBV12-3 or TRBV12-4 and TRBJ2-7; 7 bases are shared with TRBD2. The CDR3 extends over 14 amino acids. V was pared by 4 bases and J by 3 bases, with 6 bases of the junction left unmatched. The CDR3 reads CASSSRLAGYEQYF. The CDR3 region has the DNA TGTGCCAGCAGTTCCAGACTAGCTGGCTACGAGCAGTACTTC.

The sample holds a few counts of this clonotype. This chain joins TRBV20-1 and TRBJ2-2; 14 bases align to TRBD2. The CDR3 contains 18 residues. The V and J ends lost 3 bases and 8 bases, in that order; junction bases with no gene match: 14. The germline V gene has CDR1 DFQATT and CDR2 SNEGSKA (reference sequence). The DNA for the CDR3 is TGCAGTGCTAGCCCGGACACGGGACTAGCGGGAGCATGGGGGGAGCTGTTTTTT. Its protein is CSASPDTGLAGAWGELFF.

This clonotype was counted at least ten times. The chain combines TRBV28 with TRBJ1-1; TRBD1 is a possible D gene (6 bases). Germline V gives CDR1 MDHEN, CDR2 SYDVKM. V lost 6 bases, J lost 6 bases, and 23 bases lay in between. This CDR3 contains 16 residues. Here the CDR3 DNA reads TGTGCCAGCAGGACGACACCCTACAGGGCGACGGCTGAAGCTTTCTTT. It specifies CASRTTPYRATAEAFF.

The rearrangement joins TRBV20-1 to TRBJ2-7; 8 bases line up with TRBD2. This CDR3 has 14 residues. Germline CDR1 DFQATT, CDR2 SNEGSKA (reference sequence). The J segment lost 2 bases and the V segment lost 2 bases, leaving 5 bases of the junction unmatched. The CDR3 here is CSARRLASAYEQYF. The DNA for the CDR3 is TGCAGTGCTAGAAGACTAGCGTCGGCCTACGAGCAGTACTTC.

This clonotype was observed at least ten times. This chain joins TRBV4-1 and TRBJ2-3; D perhaps matches TRBD1 (6 bases). With 0 bases removed from V and 0 bases from J, the gap between germline ends came to 7 bases. This CDR3 comprises 15 residues. Germline V gives CDR1 MGHRA, CDR2 YSYEKL. The CDR3 DNA is TGCGCCAGCAGCCAAGAAGGACAGAGCACAGATACGCAGTATTTT. It is translated as CASSQEGQSTDTQYF.

The gene calls are TRBV9 and TRBJ2-4; D gene uncertain. CDR3 length equals 13 residues. Germline V CDR1 and CDR2: SGDLS, YYNGEE. Trimming removed 0 bases at V and 8 bases at J, with 9 bases between. This chain's CDR3 is CASSVESADIQYF. The CDR3 DNA reads TGTGCCAGCAGCGTAGAGTCCGCAGACATTCAGTACTTC.

The chain combines TRBV9 with TRBJ2-2; 8 positions agree with TRBD2. CDR3 length: 15 amino acids. The germline V gene has CDR1 SGDLS and CDR2 YYNGEE. Trimming took 3 bases from V and 3 from J; bases not matched to a gene: 4. CDR3 sequence reads: CASSAAGVDTGELFF. CDR3 sequence (DNA): TGTGCCAGCAGCGCAGCGGGAGTAGACACCGGGGAGCTGTTTTTT.

This clonotype has more than one count but fewer than ten. The chain couples TRBV10-2 to TRBJ1-6, with D possibly being TRBD1 (6 bases). Deletions cut 7 bases from V and 7 bases from J, with 11 bases between. This CDR3 has 13 amino acids. Germline CDR1 is WSHSY and CDR2 is SAAADI. The CDR3 nucleotides read TGCGCCAGCAAGGGGGTCTGGAATTCACCCCTCCACTTT. Amino acid sequence: CASKGVWNSPLHF.

This clonotype was recorded many times. J is TRBJ2-4 and V is TRBV7-9, with D uncertain. There are 16 residues in the CDR3. Germline CDR1 and CDR2: SEHNR and FQNEAQ (reference sequence). V was trimmed by 6 bases and J by 0 bases, leaving 15 bases between them. CDR3 loop: CASSPPTELAKNIQYF. The CDR3 DNA follows: TGTGCCAGCAGTCCCCCGACGGAGCTAGCCAAAAACATTCAGTACTTC.

A few counts support this clonotype. The gene calls are TRBV28 and TRBJ2-5, with D uncertain. V shed 1 base and J shed 8 bases, with 8 bases lying between them. There are 12 residues in the CDR3. Germline V gene lookup returns CDR1 MDHEN and CDR2 SYDVKM. CDR3 nucleotides: TGTGCCAGCAGTTTATTCCGGGCAACCCAGTACTTC. Its translation: CASSLFRATQYF. Complete variable domain (other parts from reference TRBV28 and TRBJ2-5): DVKVTQSSRYLVKRTGEKVFLECVQDMDHENMFWYRQDPGLGLRLIYFSYDVKMKEKGDIPEGYSVSREKKERFSLILESASTNQTSMYLCASSLFRATQYFGPGTRLLVL.

The chain has TRBV3-1 and TRBJ2-3, with TRBD2 matching 7 bases. Germline V CDR1 and CDR2: LGHDT, YNNKEL (reference sequence). V dropped 4 bases and J dropped 0; count of bases not matched to a gene: 7. The CDR3 spans 16 residues. In DNA, the CDR3 is TGTGCCAGCAGCCCAGGACTAGACGTTAGCACAGATACGCAGTATTTT. Protein sequence: CASSPGLDVSTDTQYF.

The chain uses TRBV5-1 and TRBJ1-1, with a tentative D call TRBD1 (6 bases). CDR3 length equals 14 residues. The V gene's germline CDR1 is SGHRS and CDR2 YFSETQ. Trimming stripped 4 bases from V and 1 base from J, with 11 bases between. CDR3 protein: CASSLSRGNTEAFF. The CDR3, as DNA: TGCGCCAGCAGCCTCTCCAGGGGGAACACTGAAGCTTTCTTT.

The chain employs TRBV20-1 and TRBJ2-3; D possibly corresponds to TRBD2 (5 bases). V was cut by 6 bases and J by 0 bases, with 25 bases left in between. CDR3 length equals 18 residues. Germline lookup yields CDR1 DFQATT and CDR2 SNEGSKA (reference sequence). The CDR3 here is CSAGIPGFGLLSTDTQYF. In DNA, the CDR3 is TGCAGTGCAGGTATTCCGGGATTCGGACTTCTAAGCACAGATACGCAGTATTTT.

This clonotype was recorded at least ten times. This CDR3 is CSVAETYEQYF. The CDR3 DNA sequence: TGCAGCGTTGCGGAAACCTACGAGCAGTACTTC. The J gene is TRBJ2-7, the V gene TRBV29-1; D not certain. The CDR3 has 11 residues. Germline V gene data show CDR1 as SQVTM and CDR2 as ANQGSEA. V was cut by 4 bases and J by 2 bases, with 6 bases left in between.

This clonotype was recorded a few times. The genes are TRBV20-1 and TRBJ1-2, with TRBD1 identical over 7 bases. The germline V gene has CDR1 DFQATT and CDR2 SNEGSKA (reference sequence). J gave up 6 bases and V 3 bases, and 7 bases lay outside the gene matches. CDR3 length: 13 residues. The CDR3 spells CSASPRGIHGYTF. CDR3 DNA sequence: TGCAGTGCTAGCCCCAGGGGGATCCATGGCTACACCTTC.

This clonotype was counted only a few times. This chain links TRBV28 with TRBJ2-7; D uncertain. Germline lookup yields CDR1 MDHEN and CDR2 SYDVKM. The CDR3 has 13 amino acids. Trimming shortened V by 4 bases and J by 5 bases, and 12 bases separated the two germline ends. Here the CDR3 reads CASSSDPRNEQYF. The DNA of the CDR3 is TGTGCCAGCAGTTCTGACCCAAGGAACGAGCAGTACTTC.